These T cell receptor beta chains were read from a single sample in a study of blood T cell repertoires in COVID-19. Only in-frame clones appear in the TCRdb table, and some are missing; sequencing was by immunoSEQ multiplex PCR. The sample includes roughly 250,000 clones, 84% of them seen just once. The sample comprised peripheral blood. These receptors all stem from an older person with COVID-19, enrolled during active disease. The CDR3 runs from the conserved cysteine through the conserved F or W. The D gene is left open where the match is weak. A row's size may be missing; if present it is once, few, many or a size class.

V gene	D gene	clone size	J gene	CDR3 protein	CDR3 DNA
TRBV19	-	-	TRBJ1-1	CASTSQGYPPFEAFF	TGTGCCAGCACTTCACAGGGTTACCCACCATTTGAAGCTTTCTTT
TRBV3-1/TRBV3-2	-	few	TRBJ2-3	CASSQDCTPASSESTDTQYF	TGTGCCAGCAGCCAAGATTGCACTCCTGCTTCTAGCGAGAGCACAGATACGCAGTATTTT
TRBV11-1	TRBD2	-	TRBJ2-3	CASSLAGESTDTQYF	TGTGCCAGCAGTCTAGCGGGGGAAAGCACAGATACGCAGTATTTT
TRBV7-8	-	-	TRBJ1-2	CASSLGSKRAGGGYTF	TGTGCCAGCAGCTTAGGGTCGAAACGGGCCGGGGGTGGCTACACCTTC
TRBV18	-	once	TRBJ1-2	CASSPGTAGLKGYTF	TGTGCCAGCTCACCAGGAACAGCGGGCTTGAAAGGCTACACCTTC
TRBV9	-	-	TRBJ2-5	CASSVDQGQQETQYF	TGTGCCAGCAGCGTAGATCAGGGGCAACAAGAGACCCAGTACTTC
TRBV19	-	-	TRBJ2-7	CASSISLVAAYEQYF	TGTGCCAGTAGTATCAGTTTGGTGGCAGCCTACGAGCAGTACTTC
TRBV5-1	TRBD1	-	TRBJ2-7	CASSTGAHYEQYF	TGCGCCAGCAGCACAGGGGCGCACTACGAGCAGTACTTC
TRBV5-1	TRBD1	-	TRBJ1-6	CASKPDRVSYNSPLHF	TGCGCCAGCAAGCCGGACAGGGTGTCCTATAATTCACCCCTCCACTTT
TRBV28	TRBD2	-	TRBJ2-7	CASRSGTSGRKEQYF	TGTGCCAGCAGGTCAGGGACTAGCGGGAGGAAAGAGCAGTACTTC
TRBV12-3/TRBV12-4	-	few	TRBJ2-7	CASGLNTYEQYF	TGTGCCAGTGGACTAAACACCTACGAGCAGTACTTC
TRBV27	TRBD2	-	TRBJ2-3	CASSLLASGMNTQYF	TGTGCCAGCAGTTTATTGGCTAGCGGAATGAATACGCAGTATTTT
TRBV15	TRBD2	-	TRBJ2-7	CATSRAVPGLAGSYEQYF	TGTGCCACCAGCAGGGCCGTTCCGGGACTAGCGGGATCCTACGAGCAGTACTTC
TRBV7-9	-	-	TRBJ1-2	CASSLAPDAGGEKSYTF	TGTGCCAGCAGCTTAGCACCTGACGCTGGGGGCGAAAAGAGCTACACCTTC
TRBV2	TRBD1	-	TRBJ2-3	CASSERQGRTDTQYF	TGTGCCAGCAGTGAAAGACAGGGCAGAACAGATACGCAGTATTTT
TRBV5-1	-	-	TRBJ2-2	CASSARGAGNTGELFF	TGCGCCAGCAGCGCACGGGGGGCAGGGAACACCGGGGAGCTGTTTTTT
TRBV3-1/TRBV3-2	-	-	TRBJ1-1	CASSHLDRNTEAFF	TGTGCCAGCAGCCACTTAGACAGGAACACTGAAGCTTTCTTT
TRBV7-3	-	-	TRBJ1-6	CASSSTVRSYNSPLHF	TGTGCCAGCAGCTCGACAGTGCGCTCCTATAATTCACCCCTCCACTTT
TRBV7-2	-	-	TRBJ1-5	CARLETAMQPQHF	TGTGCCAGACTCGAGACAGCCATGCAGCCCCAGCATTTT
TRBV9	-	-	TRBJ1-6	CASSVRGGDSPLHF	TGTGCCAGCAGCGTTCGGGGTGGAGATTCACCCCTCCACTTT
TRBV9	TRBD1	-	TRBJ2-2	CASSVAGTGGANTGELFF	TGTGCCAGCAGCGTAGCCGGGACAGGGGGCGCGAACACCGGGGAGCTGTTTTTT
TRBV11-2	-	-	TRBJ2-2	CASSTQQGNTGELFF	TGTGCCAGCAGCACACAGCAGGGGAACACCGGGGAGCTGTTTTTT
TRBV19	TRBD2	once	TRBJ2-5	CASSFTLREVQETQYF	TGTGCCAGTAGTTTTACCCTACGGGAGGTTCAAGAGACCCAGTACTTC
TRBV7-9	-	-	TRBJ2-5	CASSPGQPGETQYF	TGTGCCAGCAGCCCGGGACAACCGGGAGAGACCCAGTACTTC
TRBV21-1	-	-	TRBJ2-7	CASSKVGGTSEICSYEQYF	TGTGCCAGCAGCAAGGTCGGGGGGACTAGCGAGATATGCTCCTACGAGCAGTACTTC
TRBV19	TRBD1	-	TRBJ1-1	CASTMGQLNTEAFF	TGTGCCAGTACCATGGGACAGTTGAACACTGAAGCTTTCTTT
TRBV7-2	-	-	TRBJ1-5	CASSSTGLSNQPQHF	TGTGCCAGCAGCTCGACAGGACTTAGCAATCAGCCCCAGCATTTT
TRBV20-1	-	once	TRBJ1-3	CSAREIDTIYF	TGCAGTGCTAGAGAGATAGACACCATATATTTT
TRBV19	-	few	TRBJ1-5	CASNPGRNQPQHF	TGTGCCAGTAATCCGGGTCGCAATCAGCCCCAGCATTTT
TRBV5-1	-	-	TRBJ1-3	CASSLGTGPFSGNTIYF	TGCGCCAGCAGCTTGGGAACAGGGCCCTTCTCTGGAAACACCATATATTTT
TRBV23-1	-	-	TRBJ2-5	CASMTRIETQYF	TGCGCCAGCATGACCAGGATAGAGACCCAGTACTTC
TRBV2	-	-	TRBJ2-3	CASSVGQQITDTQYF	TGTGCCAGCAGTGTTGGACAGCAAATCACAGATACGCAGTATTTT
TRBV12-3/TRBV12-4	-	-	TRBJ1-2	CASSLDPGYGYTF	TGTGCCAGCAGTTTGGATCCGGGCTATGGCTACACCTTC
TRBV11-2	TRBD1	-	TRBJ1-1	CASSLDRDTEAFF	TGTGCCAGCAGCCTCGACAGGGACACTGAAGCTTTCTTT
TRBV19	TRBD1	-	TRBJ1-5	CASSGTGGQPQHF	TGTGCCAGTAGTGGGACAGGGGGTCAGCCCCAGCATTTT
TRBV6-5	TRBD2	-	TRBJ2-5	CASRSSGRETQYF	TGTGCCAGCAGGTCTAGCGGGAGAGAGACCCAGTACTTC
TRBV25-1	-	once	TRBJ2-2	CASSGVDGTRRSTGELFF	TGTGCCAGCAGTGGAGTGGACGGCACTAGGAGGTCCACCGGGGAGCTGTTTTTT
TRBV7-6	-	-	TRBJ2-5	CASSLGGFGETQYF	TGTGCCAGCAGCTTAGGTGGTTTCGGGGAGACCCAGTACTTC
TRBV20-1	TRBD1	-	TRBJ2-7	CSASPTGGIGSYEQYF	TGCAGTGCTAGTCCCACAGGGGGGATCGGCTCCTACGAGCAGTACTTC
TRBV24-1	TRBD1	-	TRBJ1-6	CATSDLTPGQGNSPLHF	TGTGCCACCAGTGACCTGACCCCTGGACAGGGCAATTCACCCCTCCACTTT
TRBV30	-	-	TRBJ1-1	CAWSPAVNTEAFF	TGTGCCTGGAGTCCTGCGGTGAACACTGAAGCTTTCTTT
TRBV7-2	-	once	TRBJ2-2	CASSRMGVPGELFF	TGTGCCAGCAGCAGGATGGGAGTGCCCGGGGAGCTGTTTTTT
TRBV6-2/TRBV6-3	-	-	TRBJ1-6	CASSYSRPGSYNSPLHF	TGTGCCAGCAGTTACTCCCGCCCGGGGTCGTATAATTCACCCCTCCACTTT
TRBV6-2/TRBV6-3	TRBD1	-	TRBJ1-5	CASSYSPGQGDQPQHF	TGTGCCAGCAGTTATAGTCCGGGACAGGGTGATCAGCCCCAGCATTTT
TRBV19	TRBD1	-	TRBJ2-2	CASSILTGGTGELFF	TGTGCCAGTAGTATTCTGACAGGGGGCACCGGGGAGCTGTTTTTT
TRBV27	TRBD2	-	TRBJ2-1	CASWRGTSEYNEQFF	TGTGCCAGCTGGAGAGGGACTAGCGAATACAATGAGCAGTTCTTC
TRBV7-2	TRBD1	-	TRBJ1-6	CASSLTGRRSPLHF	TGTGCCAGCAGCTTGACAGGGCGGAGGTCACCCCTCCACTTT
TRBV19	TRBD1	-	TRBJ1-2	CASSISGQGLAGYTF	TGTGCCAGTAGTATTTCGGGACAGGGCCTGGCTGGCTACACCTTC
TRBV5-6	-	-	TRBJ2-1	CASSSGILAGEQFF	TGTGCCAGCAGCTCGGGAATCCTCGCGGGTGAGCAGTTCTTC
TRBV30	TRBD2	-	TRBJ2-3	CAWSRRGSVDTQYF	TGTGCCTGGAGTCGCCGCGGGAGTGTGGATACGCAGTATTTT
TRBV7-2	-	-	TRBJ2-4	CASTLQQAKNIQYF	TGTGCCAGCACCCTACAGCAAGCCAAAAACATTCAGTACTTC